This T cell receptor beta chain was identified during a study of blood T cell repertoires in COVID-19. As originally analysed: Nucleated cell counts were estimated from reference gene primer amplification. Assay used: immunoSEQ multiplex PCR; TCRdb lists only in-frame clones, some missing. V, J and clone size derive from that table, while D and trimming were established from the DNA sequence. The sample holds over 75,000 clones, around 90% seen once. This clone was detected once. Seattle's cohort entered during active infection and was followed longitudinally. V lost 2 bases and J lost 3, with 10 bases in between. Looked up from germline, CDR1 is SGHTA and CDR2 is FQGNSA. The length of the CDR3 is 14 residues.

J is TRBJ1-2 and V is TRBV7-2; D is possibly TRBD1 (5 bases). The clonotype was recovered from a human donor with COVID-19, enrolled during active disease. The donor label of this sample is uncertain. Sequencing used peripheral blood. The CDR3: CASSLNGGDYGYTF. The CDR3 DNA sequence: TGTGCCAGCAGCTTAAACGGGGGTGACTATGGCTACACCTTC.